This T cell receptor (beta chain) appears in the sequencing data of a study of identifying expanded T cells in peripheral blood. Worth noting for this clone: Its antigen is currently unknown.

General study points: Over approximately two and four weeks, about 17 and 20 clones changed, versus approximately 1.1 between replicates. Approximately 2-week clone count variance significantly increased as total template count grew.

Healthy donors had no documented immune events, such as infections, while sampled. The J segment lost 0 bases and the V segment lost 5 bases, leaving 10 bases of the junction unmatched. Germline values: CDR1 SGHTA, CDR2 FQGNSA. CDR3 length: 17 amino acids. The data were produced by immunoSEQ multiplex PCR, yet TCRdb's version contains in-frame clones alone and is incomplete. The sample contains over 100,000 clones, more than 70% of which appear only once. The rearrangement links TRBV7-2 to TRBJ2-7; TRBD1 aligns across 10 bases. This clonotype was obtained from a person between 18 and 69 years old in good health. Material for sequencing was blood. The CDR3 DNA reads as TGTGCCAGCAGCGTCAGGGGACAGGGGCTGACCTCCTACGAGCAGTACTTC. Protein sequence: CASSVRGQGLTSYEQYF.